Following are 29 T cell receptor beta chains from one sample sequenced in a study of shared clonotypes between healthy human individuals (dated by TCRdb to 2018 to 2020). The library was made by the immunoSEQ multiplex PCR assay. In TCRdb, the immuneACCESS table is reduced to in-frame sequences with V and J assigned. These tables do not hold every clone; where another copy was compared, an unresolved V gene accounts for under half, and the others remain unexplained. The sample data list roughly 500,000 clones, and around 96% of these were observed just once. Of the sample, around 0.066% falls within the top ten clones. Material for sequencing was naive CD4+ T cells sorted from blood. The cell subset or site label, read with the paper, signifies: CD45RA+ positively selected. The receptors were sampled from a woman aged 30 to 39 in good health.

The CDR3 DNA reads TGCGCCAGCAGGGGGGAGGGAGCGGTCGAGCAGTACTTC. It is translated as CASRGEGAVEQYF. The chain joins TRBV10-2 to TRBJ2-7; 7 nucleotides line up with TRBD2. The germline gives CDR1 WSHSY, CDR2 SAAADI. V gave up 6 bases and J gave up 6 bases; unmatched junction bases: 8. This CDR3 contains 13 residues.

This chain joins TRBV5-1 and TRBJ2-2, with D hard to call. Trimming took 3 bases from V and 4 from J, leaving 19 bases between them. Germline loops: CDR1 SGHRS, CDR2 YFSETQ. This CDR3 has 17 residues. CDR3 amino acids: CASSSRPDLRSTGELFF. The CDR3 nucleotides read TGCGCCAGCAGCTCTCGGCCAGACCTTCGTAGCACCGGGGAGCTGTTTTTT.

This clone was seen only once. The chain is built from TRBV7-8 and TRBJ2-1; 7 bases fit TRBD2. This CDR3 region has 16 residues. V lost 5 bases and J lost 7; bases outside the gene matches: 14. Germline values: CDR1 SGHVS, CDR2 FQNEAQ. CDR3 coding DNA: TGTGCCAGCAGCCATACCCCAGGCGGGAGTGGGAATGAGCAGTTCTTC. It is translated as CASSHTPGGSGNEQFF.

The table lists this clone with a count of one. The rearrangement uses TRBV7-9 and TRBJ2-7; TRBD1 matches at 7 bases. Germline V gene data show CDR1 as SEHNR and CDR2 as FQNEAQ (reference sequence). The V segment lost 5 bases and the J segment 2 bases; nucleotides outside the gene matches: 15. CDR3 size: 17 residues. The CDR3 DNA is TGTGCCAGCAGCCCCACCGCGAGGGGACAGTTCCCCTACGAGCAGTACTTC. This gives the protein CASSPTARGQFPYEQYF.

The CDR3 DNA sequence: TGCGCCAGCAGCCAGAACGGACAGGGGGACACTGAAGCTTTCTTT. This codes for CASSQNGQGDTEAFF. The V and J genes are TRBV4-1 and TRBJ1-1; TRBD1 agrees at 10 bases. Trimming cost V 3 bases and J 3 bases; bases outside gene matches: 4. The CDR3 is 15 amino acids. Per the germline V gene, CDR1 is MGHRA and CDR2 is YSYEKL.

The chain couples TRBV5-4 to TRBJ2-3; 9 positions match TRBD2. Trimming took 0 bases from V and 0 from J; bases not matched to a gene: 14. Germline CDR1 is SGHNT and CDR2 is YYREEE (reference sequence). This CDR3 is built from 20 residues. Here the CDR3 reads CASSLATSGGGDYSTDTQYF. DNA of the CDR3: TGTGCCAGCAGCTTGGCGACTAGCGGAGGGGGGGACTATAGCACAGATACGCAGTATTTT.

This chain links TRBV2 with TRBJ1-3; possible D gene TRBD1, 6 bases. CDR3 length equals 14 residues. V was trimmed by 6 bases and J by 0 bases, leaving 9 bases between them. Per the germline V gene, CDR1 is SNHLY and CDR2 is FYNNEI. Here the CDR3 DNA reads TGTGCCAGCAGGGACAGAAACTCTGGAAACACCATATATTTT. Translating gives CASRDRNSGNTIYF.

This rearrangement joins TRBV6-5 to TRBJ1-5; D unclear. CDR1 and CDR2 from the germline V gene are MNHEY and SVGAGI. V was clipped by 2 bases and J by 4 bases, with 6 bases between them. The CDR3 extends over 13 amino acids. CDR3 DNA sequence: TGTGCCAGCAGTTACGAGCGGAATCAGCCCCAGCATTTT. It encodes CASSYERNQPQHF.

The V gene is TRBV7-3, the J gene TRBJ2-5; D gene ambiguous. V was trimmed by 2 bases and J by 3 bases, leaving 7 bases between them. Looked up from germline, CDR1 is SGHTA and CDR2 is FQGTGA. This CDR3 region has 13 residues. CDR3: CASSLGWEETQYF. In DNA form, the CDR3 reads TGTGCCAGCAGCTTAGGGTGGGAAGAGACCCAGTACTTC.

The CDR3 loop is CASGAAGDTGELFF. DNA for the CDR3: TGTGCCAGCGGGGCCGCCGGAGACACCGGGGAGCTGTTTTTT. V gene TRBV18 combines with J gene TRBJ2-2, with D maybe TRBD1 (5 bases). V was clipped by 8 bases and J by 3 bases, with 13 bases between them. CDR1 and CDR2 from the germline V gene are KGHSH and LQKENI. The CDR3 extends over 14 amino acids.

The chain uses TRBV6-1 and TRBJ2-7; D is undetermined. Trimming took 6 bases from V and 4 from J, leaving 7 bases between them. The CDR3 length is 11 residues. CDR1 is MNHNS, CDR2 SASEGT, per germline. The CDR3: CASRDGYEQYF. The DNA of the CDR3 is TGTGCCAGCAGAGATGGGTACGAGCAGTACTTC.

The chain uses TRBV7-9 and TRBJ1-4; D not resolved. V gave up 5 bases and J gave up 4 bases, with 17 bases separating them. The CDR3 sequence is 16 residues long. Germline V gene sequence: CDR1 SEHNR, CDR2 FQNEAQ (reference sequence). In DNA, the CDR3 is TGTGCCAGCAGCCCGGGTAGGCCGGCCTATAATGAAAAACTGTTTTTT. Translating it yields CASSPGRPAYNEKLFF.

The chain couples TRBV5-4 to TRBJ2-2; 7 bases map to TRBD2. V lost 0 bases, J lost 2 bases, and 4 bases stayed unmatched. CDR1 SGHNT and CDR2 YYREEE come from the germline V gene (reference sequence). The CDR3 sequence is 16 residues long. CDR3 coding DNA: TGTGCCAGCAGCTTGGCCGGACTAGACAACACCGGGGAGCTGTTTTTT. Translated: CASSLAGLDNTGELFF. The full variable domain, completed using reference TRBV5-4 and TRBJ2-2, is ETGVTQSPTHLIKTRGQQVTLRCSSQSGHNTVSWYQQALGQGPQFIFQYYREEENGRGNFPPRFSGLQFPNYSSELNVNALELDDSALYLCASSLAGLDNTGELFFGEGSRLTVL.

As to this clone: This sample also contains other DNA sequences that code for the same CDR3. The J gene is TRBJ2-7, the V gene TRBV20-1, with unresolved D. Trimming shortened V by 0 bases and J by 4 bases, and 4 bases separated the two germline ends. The germline V gene encodes CDR1 DFQATT and CDR2 SNEGSKA (reference sequence). The CDR3 has 11 residues. The DNA for the CDR3 is TGCAGTGCTAGAGAAGGGTACGAGCAGTACTTC. This sequence encodes CSAREGYEQYF.

CDR3 protein: CATKREGLLHNEQFF. The CDR3 bases are TGTGCCACCAAGCGGGAGGGCCTTCTTCACAATGAGCAGTTCTTC. The chain uses TRBV15 and TRBJ2-1; 10 nucleotides match TRBD2. The V gene's germline CDR1 is LNHNV and CDR2 YYDKDF (reference sequence). The length of the CDR3 is 15 residues. Germline trimming cut 7 bases from V and 5 bases from J; bases unmatched to any gene: 8.

V gene TRBV6-6 combines with J gene TRBJ2-5; 7 bases map to TRBD1. Trimming took 6 bases from V and 3 from J; bases not matched to a gene: 7. Per germline, CDR1 MNHNY and CDR2 SVGAGI (reference sequence). This CDR3 region has 14 residues. CDR3 DNA: TGTGCCAGCAGACCGACAGGGCCGGAAGAGACCCAGTACTTC. Translating gives CASRPTGPEETQYF.

The chain carries TRBV10-3 and TRBJ2-7; 7 bases align to TRBD2. The CDR3 spans 15 residues. Per germline, CDR1 ENHRY and CDR2 SYGVKD. The V segment lost 3 bases and the J segment 0 bases; nucleotides outside the gene matches: 5. The CDR3: CAISDGTTISYEQYF. The CDR3 DNA sequence: TGTGCCATCAGTGACGGGACTACCATCTCCTACGAGCAGTACTTC.

The V gene is TRBV7-6, the J gene TRBJ2-7, with 8 bases aligning to TRBD2. The CDR3 loop spans 13 amino acids. V lost 7 bases, J lost 7 bases, and 9 bases stayed unmatched. Per germline, CDR1 SGHVS and CDR2 FNYEAQ. CDR3 residues: CASTLGGVREQYF. The CDR3 nucleotides read TGTGCCAGCACCCTCGGGGGGGTGAGAGAGCAGTACTTC.

The chain combines TRBV7-9 with TRBJ2-7; 16 nucleotides align to TRBD2. The trim removed 3 bases at V and 6 bases at J, leaving 2 bases unmatched. This CDR3 contains 15 residues. Per the germline V gene, CDR1 is SEHNR and CDR2 is FQNEAQ (reference sequence). CDR3 amino acids: CASSLGLAGGSEQYF. The CDR3 region has the DNA TGTGCCAGCAGCTTGGGACTAGCGGGAGGGTCCGAGCAGTACTTC.

The chain couples TRBV7-9 to TRBJ1-2, with 8 bases lining up with TRBD1. This CDR3 has 15 residues. The J segment lost 5 bases and the V segment lost 5 bases, leaving 10 bases of the junction unmatched. Per the germline V gene, CDR1 is SEHNR and CDR2 is FQNEAQ (reference sequence). CDR3 protein: CASSPINRGEYGYTF. The CDR3 nucleotides are TGTGCCAGCAGCCCTATCAACAGGGGGGAGTATGGCTACACCTTC.

This rearrangement joins TRBV27 to TRBJ2-7; 9 bases map to TRBD2. The germline CDR1 and CDR2 sequences are MNHEY and SMNVEV (reference sequence). This CDR3 has 15 residues. The J segment lost 0 bases and the V segment lost 0 bases, leaving 0 bases of the junction unmatched. The chain's CDR3 is CASSLSSGSSYEQYF. CDR3 DNA sequence: TGTGCCAGCAGTTTATCTAGCGGGAGCTCCTACGAGCAGTACTTC.

The genes are TRBV5-8 and TRBJ2-7; 14 bases match TRBD2. The germline gives CDR1 SGHTS, CDR2 YDEGEE. The CDR3 length is 15 residues. V dropped 4 bases and J dropped 3; count of bases not matched to a gene: 3. CDR3 sequence: CASSKGLAGVYEQYF. CDR3 coding DNA: TGTGCCAGCAGCAAGGGACTAGCGGGAGTCTACGAGCAGTACTTC. The variable domain in full, with the rest retrieved from reference TRBV5-8 and TRBJ2-7, is EAGVTQSPTHLIKTRGQQATLRCSPISGHTSVYWYQQALGLGLQFLLWYDEGEERNRGNFPPRFSGRQFPNYSSELNVNALELEDSALYLCASSKGLAGVYEQYFGPGTRLTVT.

V and J are TRBV5-1 and TRBJ1-1; D unresolved. Germline CDR1 SGHRS, CDR2 YFSETQ. CDR3 length: 14 residues. Trimming left V 2 bases short and J 3 bases short, with 11 bases between. CDR3 sequence: CASSFHLGDTEAFF. The CDR3 nucleotides are TGCGCCAGCAGCTTCCACCTAGGTGACACTGAAGCTTTCTTT.

The V gene is TRBV27, the J gene TRBJ2-2, with 7 bases identical to TRBD2. This CDR3 contains 15 residues. Germline loops: CDR1 MNHEY, CDR2 SMNVEV (reference sequence). V dropped 6 bases and J dropped 6; count of bases not matched to a gene: 10. The CDR3 DNA is TGTGCCAGCAGGAAAGGGCGGGAGAGGGCCGGGGAGCTGTTTTTT. It yields the protein CASRKGRERAGELFF.

V and J are TRBV6-6 and TRBJ2-5, with 7 bases lining up with TRBD2. Germline assignment: CDR1 MNHNY and CDR2 SVGAGI (reference sequence). Losses at the gene ends were 0 bases for V and 4 bases for J; bases not matched to a gene: 8. The CDR3 runs to 16 residues. The CDR3 region is CASSYSGLGGRETQYF. DNA of the CDR3: TGTGCCAGCAGTTACTCCGGACTAGGCGGACGAGAGACCCAGTACTTC.

The gene calls are TRBV28 and TRBJ2-7; 9 bases match TRBD1. The CDR3 totals 12 residues. V was clipped by 8 bases and J by 6 bases; unmatched bases: 5. Germline assignment: CDR1 MDHEN and CDR2 SYDVKM. CDR3 DNA: TGTGCCAGCGGGACAGGGTACTCCGAGCAGTACTTC. It encodes CASGTGYSEQYF. Combining the CDR3 with reference TRBV28 and TRBJ2-7 gives the whole variable domain DVKVTQSSRYLVKRTGEKVFLECVQDMDHENMFWYRQDPGLGLRLIYFSYDVKMKEKGDIPEGYSVSREKKERFSLILESASTNQTSMYLCASGTGYSEQYFGPGTRLTVT.

The V gene is TRBV6-6, the J gene TRBJ2-7, with no clear D. The germline V gene has CDR1 MNHNY and CDR2 SVGAGI (reference sequence). The CDR3 contains 16 residues. The V end lost 2 bases, the J end lost 0 bases, and 14 bases lay between the germline ends. The CDR3 spells CASSYALTVNSYEQYF. The CDR3 region has the DNA TGTGCCAGCAGTTACGCACTAACAGTGAACTCCTACGAGCAGTACTTC.

This clone was seen just once. The gene calls are TRBV9 and TRBJ2-5; 16 bases match TRBD2. The last part of the DNA fits TRBJ2-7 better; the J call may be wrong. The germline gives CDR1 SGDLS, CDR2 YYNGEE. This CDR3 has 19 residues. CDR3 in amino acids: CGNSSVVGLAGGSSYEQYF. CDR3 bases: TGTGGCAACAGCAGCGTAGTGGGACTAGCGGGAGGGTCGTCCTACGAGCAGTACTTC.

Points on this clone: The sample carries other DNA sequences with the same CDR3. The J gene is TRBJ2-7, the V gene TRBV20-1, with a possible D match to TRBD1 (6 bases). Per germline, CDR1 DFQATT and CDR2 SNEGSKA (reference sequence). CDR3 size: 11 residues. The V gene lost 6 bases and the J gene lost 1 base, with 7 bases spanning the gap. The CDR3 nucleotides are TGCAGTGCAGGACAGTCCTACGAGCAGTACTTC. It encodes CSAGQSYEQYF.